Included here is one T cell receptor beta chain sequence, with context. In its sample, this clonotype was seen many times. No cognate antigen has been identified for it. No quality values exist for individual bases; no much larger clone is one base distant. Library prep was done by multiplex PCR. For sequencing, an Illumina HiSeq 4000 was employed. To build TCR beta libraries, CDR3 regions were amplified by Arm-PCR using iRepertoire HTBI primers. Gel purification was performed on PCR products prior to sequencing. Turning to the authors' computational methods: Gene usage analysis of CDR3 amino acid clonotypes relied on the 60 or so TRBV and over 13 TRBJ segments identified across samples. Filtered high-quality paired reads were merged into contigs using COPE and FqMerger. BLAST was used to align contigs to IMGT TRBV, TRBD and TRBJ reference genes, with CDR3 defined following IMGT. Clonotypes above 0.1% frequency were classified as highly expanded clones. Shannon entropy was used to measure repertoire diversity, and the Gini coefficient was used to measure V-J evenness. Public clonotypes were defined as clonotypes shared by more than one individual. In TCRdb, the public reads were trimmed at Q25 with fastp and aligned with MiXCR, with productive beta chains retained. Every entry covers one CDR3 protein and lists the most common genes and DNA from its rows. These V and J calls rely on TCRdb rather than the paper's analysis. The sample records about 450,000 distinct CDR3 sequences, roughly 15% of which are singletons. Of the sample, roughly a tenth falls within the top ten clones.

These data come from a study of regulatory T cells in long-lasting Graves disease (dated by TCRdb to about 2021). The study in broad terms: Patients with newly diagnosed Graves' disease had been on antithyroid drugs for under 3 months. This study used TCR sequencing and RNA sequencing of peripheral blood to compare persistent Graves' disease patients against newly diagnosed Graves' disease patients. The study was conducted in China and was registered as a clinical trial. A total of around 33 samples were covered by TCR sequencing, comprising roughly 13 persistent and about 20 newly diagnosed Graves' disease patients. Findings and caveats that apply to the study as a whole: Sequencing and analysis were restricted to the TCR beta chain. Persistent disease showed preferential use of TRBV28, TRBJ1-2 and TRBJ2-5, whereas newly diagnosed disease favored TRBV20-1 and TRBJ2-1. Persistent patients shared more public clonotypes among themselves (more than 2,500) than newly diagnosed patients did (roughly 920). Lower TCR Shannon entropy and fewer highly expanded clones were observed in persistent Graves' disease patients than in newly diagnosed patients, which suggested clonal expansion. The authors noted that the small sample size was a limitation that may lower accuracy. Only peripheral blood was studied, because thyroid tissue, the primary lesion, was inaccessible.

The time point label, as the study defines it: newly diagnosed GD, antithyroid drugs for less than 3 months. For both TCR sequencing and RNA sequencing, RNA was extracted from PBMCs in TRIzol. Graves' disease was diagnosed according to American Thyroid Association guidelines. Recruitment of patients was carried out at an endocrinology department in Xi'an, China. From each patient, about 9.7 milliliters of peripheral blood was collected into an EDTA anticoagulant tube. Ficoll Paque Plus density gradient separation was used to isolate PBMCs, and no additional T cell sorting was done. RNA quality was checked with an Agilent 2100 Bioanalyzer and agarose gel, and concentration with a NanoDrop 2000. The CDR3 contains 15 residues, cysteine and phenylalanine counted. Just the 45-base CDR3 DNA is kept, in frame starting at base 1. Trimmed from V: 0 bases; trimmed from J: 4 bases; junction bases lacking a gene match: 4. Via the germline V gene, CDR1 is SGHTA and CDR2 FQGNSA.

These data are also associated with another study on T cells in Graves' hyperthyroidism and ophthalmopathy. As described in the second report: A patient counted as having stable Graves' hyperthyroidism if no progression to ophthalmopathy occurred over 18 months of follow-up. The hyperthyroidism patients were between 18 and 65 years old and newly diagnosed, with a disease duration of less than 2 months. The study excluded patients with uncontrolled infections, other autoimmune diseases, pregnancy or lactation. Diagnoses relied on clinical symptoms, serum thyroxine and TRAb, thyroid ultrasound and orbital computed tomography. The TCR CDR3 was subjected to a first round of RT-PCR using the HTBI primer set and the Qiagen OneStep RT-PCR kit. Blood samples also contained most of the expanded thyroid clonotypes (frequency above 0.001), which suggests that blood repertoires may reflect thyroid immune responses. Ophthalmopathy was separated from stable hyperthyroidism by a 13 V-J signature model, with approximately 85% sensitivity and approximately 84% specificity obtained in cross-validation and 80%/75% obtained in testing. In validation, the model predicted progression to ophthalmopathy with over 60% sensitivity and over 72% specificity, a median of about six months before onset. To identify TCR V-J signatures that set the groups apart, the researchers used a discovery cohort of 90 to 100 patients, made up of around 40 with Graves' ophthalmopathy and around 58 with stable Graves' hyperthyroidism. Prospective prediction of ophthalmopathy was tested in an independent validation cohort consisting of 18 to 20 hyperthyroidism patients and over 15 patients who later progressed to ophthalmopathy. For training and testing, the roughly 97 patients in the discovery cohort were randomly divided in a 7:3 ratio. In addition, the study compared T-cell repertoires in thyroid tissue and in blood from several Graves' hyperthyroidism patients. Following sampling, methimazole starting at 30 mg daily was given to hyperthyroidism patients, and high-dose intravenous methylprednisolone was given to ophthalmopathy patients. A second multiplex PCR round built the libraries, followed by size selection and purification. Paired-end sequencing of the libraries was performed with 100 bp reads on an Illumina HiSeq2000. Raw data were processed with SOAPnuke, discarding reads with adapters, uncalled bases, mean Phred below 15, or no exact constant-primer or identifier match. High-quality paired reads were merged using COPE v1.2.5, and each unique nucleotide sequence was defined as a clonotype. MiTCR v1.1 was used to align the clonotypes against IMGT TRBV, TRBD and TRBJ reference segments. The analysis was restricted to V-J combinations with a frequency above 0.0001, which together covered about 99% of the repertoires. A TCS score was defined as the ratio of F50 (clonal expansion) to E x V (chaos), with BLOSUM62-based TCRdist applied between CDR3 peptides within each V-J. Welch's t-statistics and random forest reduced roughly 530 V-J features to 10 to 15, which were used in a naive Bayes classifier (R e1071). Sample size was not statistically predetermined, and blinding of investigators to group allocation was not performed. The paper reports TCR Vbeta CDR3 sequencing of about 140 peripheral blood samples: approximately 41 ophthalmopathy, fewer than 80 hyperthyroidism and around 17 progressor patients.

The TCR was taken from a woman in her twenties or thirties with Graves disease. Donor details come from another sample of the same person, matched by shared clones. The material sequenced was peripheral blood mononuclear cells (PBMCs), taken at new diagnosis, from a patient treated with antithyroid drugs. This receptor chain uses TRBV7-2 and TRBJ1-2, and TRBD1 aligns with 8 junction nucleotides. The CDR3 reads CASSLAMTGVYGYTF. The sequenced DNA is TGTGCCAGCAGCTTAGCTATGACAGGGGTCTATGGCTACACCTTC.